The next 29 T cell receptor beta chains were all read from a single sample in a study of blood T cell repertoires in COVID-19. Libraries were prepared by immunoSEQ multiplex PCR; TCRdb keeps only in-frame clonotypes and omits some of them. The data contain about 250,000 clones, 70% to 90% of them singletons. Sequenced: PBMCs or T cells enriched from blood (not recorded which). These TCRs come from a woman younger than 45 who had recovered from COVID-19.

The chain carries TRBV25-1 and TRBJ2-6; D not certain. The CDR3 has 12 residues. Trimming cost V 10 bases and J 0 bases, with 4 bases left between them. Germline CDR1 MGHDK, CDR2 SYGVNS. The CDR3 is CATVSGANVLTF. For the CDR3, the DNA is TGTGCCACCGTCTCTGGGGCCAACGTCCTGACTTTC.

The rearrangement links TRBV18 to TRBJ1-1; D is possibly TRBD1 (6 bases). The germline CDR1 and CDR2 sequences are KGHSH and LQKENI. The CDR3 length is 13 residues. V lost 3 bases to trimming and J lost 5 bases, with 10 bases between them. CDR3 sequence: CASSPGAGTEAFF. The CDR3, as DNA: TGTGCCAGCTCACCGGGGGCAGGGACTGAAGCTTTCTTT. Full variable domain (missing parts from reference TRBV18 and TRBJ1-1): NAGVMQNPRHLVRRRGQEARLRCSPMKGHSHVYWYRQLPEEGLKFMVYLQKENIIDESGMPKERFSAEFPKEGPSILRIQQVVRGDSAAYFCASSPGAGTEAFFGQGTRLTVV.

A few counts support this clone. The same CDR3 arises from other DNA sequences in this sample as well. The rearrangement uses TRBV27 and TRBJ1-2; weak D call: TRBD1 (6 bases). Trimming took off 5 bases at V and 4 bases at J, with 11 bases between the two ends. CDR1 is MNHEY, CDR2 SMNVEV, per germline (reference sequence). The CDR3 covers 13 residues. The CDR3 sequence: CASSRTASYGYTF. In DNA form, the CDR3 reads TGTGCCAGCAGTAGGACAGCTTCCTATGGCTACACCTTC.

The J gene is TRBJ1-2, the V gene TRBV7-8; D remains ambiguous. This CDR3 spans 13 amino acids. V dropped 1 base and J dropped 7 bases, with 10 bases sitting between them. Germline CDR1 SGHVS, CDR2 FQNEAQ. CDR3 region: CASSLGPWSGYTF. CDR3 sequence (DNA): TGTGCCAGCAGCTTAGGGCCCTGGTCTGGCTACACCTTC.

This chain joins TRBV28 and TRBJ1-1; 7 nucleotides align to TRBD1. CDR1 is MDHEN and CDR2 is SYDVKM in the germline V gene. CDR3 length equals 19 residues. After removal of 10 bases from V and 4 bases from J, the junction contained 27 bases not matched to a gene. CDR3 DNA sequence: TGTGCCATCGTCATGCCCCCTCGGGACAGAGCGTTGGACGTCACTGAAGCTTTCTTT. It specifies CAIVMPPRDRALDVTEAFF.

This clone was picked up one time. The rearrangement uses TRBV7-2 and TRBJ2-5; possible D gene TRBD2, 7 bases. The CDR3 spans 16 residues. The V and J ends lost 4 bases and 2 bases respectively, with 17 bases between them. The germline gives CDR1 SGHTA, CDR2 FQGNSA. DNA for the CDR3: TGTGCCAGCAGCTCCAGGTTAGGGGGGGCTCAAGAGACCCAGTACTTC. Amino acid sequence: CASSSRLGGAQETQYF.

The gene calls are TRBV28 and TRBJ2-1; D remains ambiguous. The CDR3 spans 17 residues. CDR1 and CDR2 from the germline V gene are MDHEN and SYDVKM. V was pared by 3 bases and J by 6 bases, with 21 bases between. CDR3 bases: TGTGCCAGCAGTTTCCCTCTAACAGAGAATCCCCCCAATGAGCAGTTCTTC. This sequence encodes CASSFPLTENPPNEQFF.

J is TRBJ1-2 and V is TRBV6-1; 10 nucleotides agree with TRBD1. This CDR3 region has 14 residues. V dropped 5 bases and J dropped 10; count of bases not matched to a gene: 10. Germline loops: CDR1 MNHNS, CDR2 SASEGT. This CDR3 reads CASSQNRDRGHYTF. Written as DNA, the CDR3 is TGTGCCAGCAGTCAAAACCGGGACAGGGGACACTACACCTTC.

The rearrangement joins TRBV28 to TRBJ2-3; perhaps TRBD1 as D (6 bases). Germline CDR1 and CDR2: MDHEN and SYDVKM. The CDR3 consists of 15 residues. V lost 6 bases to trimming and J lost 1 base, with 14 bases between them. This CDR3 reads CASSNLGAGTDTQYF. The CDR3 nucleotides are TGTGCCAGCAGCAATTTGGGGGCGGGCACAGATACGCAGTATTTT.

Written as DNA, the CDR3 is TGTGCCAGCAGCCTTCGAGCGGGAACACCCACAGATACGCAGTATTTT. This codes for CASSLRAGTPTDTQYF. The chain employs TRBV3-1 (or the pseudogene TRBV3-2) and TRBJ2-3; 7 bases line up with TRBD2. After removal of 4 bases from V and 2 bases from J, the junction contained 9 bases not matched to a gene. From germline, CDR1 is LGHDT and CDR2 YNNKEL (reference sequence). The CDR3 is 16 amino acids.

The chain employs TRBV5-6 and TRBJ1-1, with no clear D. There are 11 residues in the CDR3. Per germline, CDR1 SGHDT and CDR2 YYEEEE. Trimming pared 4 bases from V and 8 bases from J, leaving 9 bases between. CDR3 nucleotides: TGTGCCAGCAGCCTACAGTACGAAGCTTTCTTT. This gives the protein CASSLQYEAFF.

The chain uses TRBV12-3 or TRBV12-4 and TRBJ2-1; the D gene is possibly TRBD2 (6 bases). This CDR3 is 13 amino acids long. Trimming removed 10 bases from V and 6 bases from J, with 16 bases in between. CDR3 protein: CATRRRESNEQFF. The CDR3 region has the DNA TGTGCCACCCGGCGGAGGGAAAGCAATGAGCAGTTCTTC.

The chain recombines TRBV11-2 with TRBJ1-3; D gene uncertain. The V gene's germline CDR1 is SGHAT and CDR2 FQNNGV. The CDR3 covers 16 residues. V dropped 1 base and J dropped 4 bases, with 14 bases sitting between them. The CDR3 loop reads CASSLGRGSKGNTIYF. CDR3 sequence (DNA): TGTGCCAGCAGCTTAGGCCGGGGATCGAAAGGAAACACCATATATTTT. The complete variable domain, with remaining parts taken from reference TRBV11-2 and TRBJ1-3, reads EAGVAQSPRYKIIEKRQSVAFWCNPISGHATLYWYQQILGQGPKLLIQFQNNGVVDDSQLPKDRFSAERLKGVDSTLKIQPAKLEDSAVYLCASSLGRGSKGNTIYFGEGSWLTVV.

The chain recombines TRBV2 with TRBJ1-2; TRBD1 matches 7 bases. The CDR3 runs to 13 residues. The germline V gene has CDR1 SNHLY and CDR2 FYNNEI. The J segment lost 6 bases and the V segment lost 6 bases, leaving 7 bases of the junction unmatched. CDR3 sequence reads: CASRYDRADGYTF. The CDR3, as DNA: TGTGCCAGCAGATACGACAGGGCCGATGGCTACACCTTC.

This sequence joins TRBV28 and TRBJ1-2; perhaps TRBD1 as D (6 bases). Germline CDR1 and CDR2: MDHEN and SYDVKM. The CDR3 totals 14 residues. The V gene lost 5 bases and the J gene lost 6 bases, with 16 bases spanning the gap. The CDR3: CASSEGRGKNGYTF. DNA of the CDR3: TGTGCCAGCAGTGAGGGGAGGGGGAAGAATGGCTACACCTTC.

The chain links TRBV11-1 to TRBJ2-7; a weak D match, TRBD2 (5 bases). The CDR3 spans 13 residues. V dropped 5 bases and J dropped 3 bases, with 11 bases sitting between them. Germline V lookup: CDR1 SGHAT, CDR2 FQDESV (reference sequence). The CDR3 here is CASSPLDYYEQYF. The CDR3 DNA follows: TGTGCCAGCAGCCCTCTTGACTACTACGAGCAGTACTTC.

The J gene is TRBJ2-3, the V gene TRBV5-1; perhaps TRBD1 as D (6 bases). The CDR3 consists of 14 residues. Trimming shortened V by 9 bases and J by 5 bases, and 19 bases separated the two germline ends. The germline gives CDR1 SGHRS, CDR2 YFSETQ. CDR3 sequence (DNA): TGCGCCACCCGACAGGCAGCAGTAGAAGATACGCAGTATTTT. Protein sequence: CATRQAAVEDTQYF.

The chain is built from TRBV19 and TRBJ2-1, with a possible D match to TRBD2 (6 bases). In germline, CDR1 is LNHDA, CDR2 SQIVND (reference sequence). CDR3 size: 13 residues. Between the trimmed V and J ends, which lost 4 bases and 12 bases, there was a span of 16 bases. In nucleotides, the CDR3 is TGTGCCAGTAGTACTCACCGGACTAAGGCGCAGTTCTTC. It specifies CASSTHRTKAQFF. The whole variable domain, remainder taken from reference TRBV19 and TRBJ2-1, is DGGITQSPKYLFRKEGQNVTLSCEQNLNHDAMYWYRQDPGQGLRLIYYSQIVNDFQKGDIAEGYSVSREKKESFPLTVTSAQKNPTAFYLCASSTHRTKAQFFGPGTRLTVL.

This sequence joins TRBV25-1 and TRBJ1-2; D is ambiguous. The germline V gene has CDR1 MGHDK and CDR2 SYGVNS. The V end lost 6 bases, the J end lost 0 bases, and 14 bases lay between the germline ends. CDR3 size: 15 residues. The CDR3 DNA reads as TGTGCCAGCAGCCCCTCTTCCGCAGCTAACTATGGCTACACCTTC. Translated, it gives CASSPSSAANYGYTF.

The chain carries TRBV2 and TRBJ2-1; TRBD1 might be the D (5 bases). Germline V gives CDR1 SNHLY, CDR2 FYNNEI. With 6 bases removed from V and 6 bases from J, the gap between germline ends came to 12 bases. The CDR3 sequence is 13 residues long. Written as DNA, the CDR3 is TGTGCCAGCAGGCAGGGCCCGTCCAATGAGCAGTTCTTC. This translates into CASRQGPSNEQFF.

This clone was recorded only once. The rearrangement joins TRBV7-2 to TRBJ1-2, with D possibly TRBD1 on 6 matching bases. The CDR3 covers 15 residues. CDR1 is SGHTA, CDR2 FQGNSA, per germline. V dropped 3 bases and J dropped 3 bases, with 14 bases sitting between them. Here the CDR3 DNA reads TGTGCCAGCAGCTTCAGGGGCGCTGGTGACTATGGCTACACCTTC. Its protein is CASSFRGAGDYGYTF.

The rearrangement links TRBV6-6 to TRBJ2-6; D remains ambiguous. The CDR3 sequence is 15 residues long. Germline-derived CDR1 and CDR2 are MNHNY and SVGAGI (reference sequence). Trimming stripped 9 bases from V and 0 bases from J, with 12 bases between. The CDR3 here is CASHYRNSGANVLTF. CDR3 bases: TGTGCCAGTCACTACCGGAACTCTGGGGCCAACGTCCTGACTTTC.

The chain links TRBV7-2 to TRBJ1-1, with D tentatively TRBD1 (6 bases). The V end lost 1 base, the J end lost 2 bases, and 8 bases lay between the germline ends. The CDR3 runs to 14 residues. Germline CDR1 SGHTA, CDR2 FQGNSA. CDR3 loop: CASSLVGGNTEAFF. In DNA, the CDR3 is TGTGCCAGCAGCTTAGTAGGGGGTAACACTGAAGCTTTCTTT.

The rearrangement links TRBV12-3 or TRBV12-4 to TRBJ1-2; 7 bases are a match to TRBD1. V shed 5 bases and J 7 bases; nucleotides not matched to a gene: 7. This CDR3 has 13 residues. As DNA, the CDR3 is TGTGCCAGCAGTGGAATTCAGGGGGTTGGCTACACCTTC. Protein sequence: CASSGIQGVGYTF.

The chain recombines TRBV10-1 with TRBJ2-2, with D hard to call. The V end lost 6 bases, the J end lost 6 bases, and 11 bases lay between the germline ends. The germline V gene encodes CDR1 WNHNN and CDR2 SYGVQD (reference sequence). CDR3 length equals 13 residues. CDR3 DNA: TGCGCCAGCAGGGAAGGAGTCGCCGGGGAGCTGTTTTTT. Amino acids: CASREGVAGELFF.

The rearrangement uses TRBV6-5 and TRBJ2-7, with 7 bases fitting TRBD2. The CDR3 covers 14 residues. In germline, CDR1 is MNHEY, CDR2 SVGAGI. The trim removed 5 bases at V and 4 bases at J, leaving 8 bases unmatched. CDR3 DNA sequence: TGTGCCAGCAGTAGACGGGACTACCAATACGAGCAGTACTTC. Encoded protein: CASSRRDYQYEQYF.

The CDR3 sequence is CAWSVGTGAPYEQYF. CDR3 bases: TGTGCCTGGAGTGTAGGGACAGGGGCTCCCTACGAGCAGTACTTC. This chain links TRBV30 with TRBJ2-7; 10 nucleotides match TRBD1. Germline CDR1 GTSNPN, CDR2 SVGIG (reference sequence). The CDR3 covers 15 residues. With 0 bases clipped from V and 2 bases from J, the junction kept 4 bases outside the gene matches.

The chain links TRBV12-3 or TRBV12-4 to TRBJ1-1; D is ambiguous. V lost 0 bases, J lost 0 bases, and 2 bases lay in between. The CDR3 totals 13 residues. The CDR3 reads CASSLAVNTEAFF. The CDR3 DNA reads TGTGCCAGCAGTTTAGCCGTGAACACTGAAGCTTTCTTT.

This rearrangement joins TRBV2 to TRBJ1-4; a weak D match, TRBD1 (6 bases). Germline loops: CDR1 SNHLY, CDR2 FYNNEI. The length of the CDR3 is 16 residues. Trimming removed 5 bases at V and 0 bases at J, with 13 bases between. CDR3 sequence: CASSLRTVATNEKLFF. In DNA, the CDR3 is TGTGCCAGCAGTCTCAGGACAGTTGCAACTAATGAAAAACTGTTTTTT.